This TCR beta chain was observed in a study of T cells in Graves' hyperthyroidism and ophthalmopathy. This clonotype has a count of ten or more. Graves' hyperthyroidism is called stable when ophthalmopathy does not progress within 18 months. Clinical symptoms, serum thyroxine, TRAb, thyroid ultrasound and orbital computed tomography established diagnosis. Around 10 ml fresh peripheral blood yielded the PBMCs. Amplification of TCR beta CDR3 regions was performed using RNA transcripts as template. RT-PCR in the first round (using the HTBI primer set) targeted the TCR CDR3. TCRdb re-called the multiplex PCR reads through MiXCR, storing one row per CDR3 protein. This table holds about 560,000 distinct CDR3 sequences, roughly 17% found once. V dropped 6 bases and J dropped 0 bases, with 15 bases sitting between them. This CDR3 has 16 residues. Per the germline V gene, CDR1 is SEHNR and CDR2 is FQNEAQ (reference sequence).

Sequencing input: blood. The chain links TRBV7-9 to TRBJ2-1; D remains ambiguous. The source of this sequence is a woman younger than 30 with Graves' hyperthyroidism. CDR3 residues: CASRSAGSLSYNEQFF. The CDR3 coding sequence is TGTGCCAGCAGATCCGCAGGAAGTCTCTCCTACAATGAGCAGTTCTTC. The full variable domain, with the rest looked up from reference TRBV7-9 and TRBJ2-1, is DTGVSQNPRHKITKRGQNVTFRCDPISEHNRLYWYRQTLGQGPEFLTYFQNEAQLEKSRLLSDRFSAERPKGSFSTLEIQRTEQGDSAMYLCASRSAGSLSYNEQFFGPGTRLTVL.